This is a list of T cell receptor beta chains from one sample in a study of blood T cell repertoires in COVID-19. Sequencing was performed with immunoSEQ multiplex PCR; in TCRdb, only in-frame clones are kept and a portion is missing. The sample lists some 140,000 clones; 80% to 85% were seen once. Sample: PBMCs or T cells enriched from blood (not recorded which). Source of these receptors: a man in his forties or fifties with acute COVID-19. Both conserved end residues are part of each CDR3. A D gene is named only where the DNA matches it firmly. Rows may omit the clone size; those that give it use once, few, many or a size class.

cdr3_nt | cdr3_aa | clone_size | j_call | cdr3_length | d_call | v_call
TGTGCCAGCAGCCAAACGTACTCTACGACTAGCGGTGAAGAGACCCAGTACTTC | CASSQTYSTTSGEETQYF | once | TRBJ2-5 | 18 | TRBD2 | TRBV4-2
TGTGCCAGCAGCTTAAGGACTAGCGATCAAGAGACCCAGTACTTC | CASSLRTSDQETQYF | - | TRBJ2-5 | 15 | TRBD2 | TRBV7-9
TGTGCCAGCAGCGTAGGACAAGGGGACTACGAGCAGTACTTC | CASSVGQGDYEQYF | - | TRBJ2-7 | 14 | - | TRBV9
TGTGCCAGCAACCGGGCTAGCGGGAACACCGGGGAGCTGTTTTTT | CASNRASGNTGELFF | - | TRBJ2-2 | 15 | TRBD2 | TRBV14
TGTGCCAGCAGTTATGGCAGGGGGCCTTACGAGCAGTACTTC | CASSYGRGPYEQYF | - | TRBJ2-7 | 14 | TRBD1 | TRBV6-5
TGCGCCAGCAGCCAAGGGACTAGCGGGGATCAAGGCGGGGAGCTGTTTTTT | CASSQGTSGDQGGELFF | - | TRBJ2-2 | 17 | TRBD2 | TRBV4-3
TGTGCCAGCAGTTCCCCTACAGGGGGGAGAACTGAAGCTTTCTTT | CASSSPTGGRTEAFF | - | TRBJ1-1 | 15 | TRBD1 | TRBV27
TGTGCCAGTAGCTCCAGGGCCCAAACACGAACGAACACTGAAGCTTTCTTT | CASSSRAQTRTNTEAFF | - | TRBJ1-1 | 17 | - | TRBV19
TGTGCCACCAGCAGAGATAGAGCTAGGATGTTCTCCGAGCAGTACTTC | CATSRDRARMFSEQYF | - | TRBJ2-7 | 16 | - | TRBV15
TGTGCCAGCAGCTTAGAGACAACCCGGACCCAGCATTTT | CASSLETTRTQHF | once | TRBJ1-5 | 13 | - | TRBV7-9
TGTGCCAGCAGCCTAGGGGGACCGATGAACACTGAAGCTTTCTTT | CASSLGGPMNTEAFF | - | TRBJ1-1 | 15 | - | TRBV28
TGTGCCAGCGCAAGACGGGGGGCCGAGCAGTACTTC | CASARRGAEQYF | few | TRBJ2-7 | 12 | - | TRBV28
TGTGCCACCAGTGATTCACATAGACGGGATGAAGCTTTCTTT | CATSDSHRRDEAFF | - | TRBJ1-1 | 14 | - | TRBV24-1
TGTGCCAGCAGCAAAGAGGGGCTAGGAACAGGGCGGTGGAATGAGCAGTTCTTC | CASSKEGLGTGRWNEQFF | - | TRBJ2-1 | 18 | - | TRBV21-1
TGTGCCAGCAGCCAAGATGGAGCGGGGCCCCAGCATTTT | CASSQDGAGPQHF | - | TRBJ1-5 | 13 | - | TRBV3-1/TRBV3-2
TGTGCCAGCAGCGTAGGGGTAGGACTAGGCCAAGAGACCCAGTACTTC | CASSVGVGLGQETQYF | - | TRBJ2-5 | 16 | TRBD2 | TRBV9
TGTGCCAGCTTGACTGGCAATAACAACGAGCAGTACTTC | CASLTGNNNEQYF | - | TRBJ2-7 | 13 | - | TRBV28
TGTGCCAGCAGCCCCTCACGGGAATCGGACTATGGCTACACCTTC | CASSPSRESDYGYTF | - | TRBJ1-2 | 15 | - | TRBV3-1/TRBV3-2